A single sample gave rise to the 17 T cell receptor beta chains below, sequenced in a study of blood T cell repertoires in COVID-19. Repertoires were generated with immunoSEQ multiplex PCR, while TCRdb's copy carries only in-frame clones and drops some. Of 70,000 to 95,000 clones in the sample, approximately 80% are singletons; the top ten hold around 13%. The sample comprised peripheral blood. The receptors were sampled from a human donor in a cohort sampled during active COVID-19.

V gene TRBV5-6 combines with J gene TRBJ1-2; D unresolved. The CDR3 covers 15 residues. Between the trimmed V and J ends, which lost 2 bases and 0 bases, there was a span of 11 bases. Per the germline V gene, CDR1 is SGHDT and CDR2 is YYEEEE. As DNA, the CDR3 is TGTGCCAGCAGCTTCGCTGGCAGGCCTAACTATGGCTACACCTTC. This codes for CASSFAGRPNYGYTF.

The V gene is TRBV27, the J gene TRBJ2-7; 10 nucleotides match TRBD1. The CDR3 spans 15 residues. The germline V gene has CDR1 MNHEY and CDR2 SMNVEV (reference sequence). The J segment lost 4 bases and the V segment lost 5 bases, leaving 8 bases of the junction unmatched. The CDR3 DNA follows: TGTGCCAGCAGTAAAACGCCGGGACAGGGGTACGAGCAGTACTTC. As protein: CASSKTPGQGYEQYF.

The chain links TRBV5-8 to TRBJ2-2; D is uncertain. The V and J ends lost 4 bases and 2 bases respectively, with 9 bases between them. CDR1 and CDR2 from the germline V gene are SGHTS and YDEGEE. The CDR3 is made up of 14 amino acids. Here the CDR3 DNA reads TGTGCCAGCAGCCGAGGTGATAACACCGGGGAGCTGTTTTTT. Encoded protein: CASSRGDNTGELFF.

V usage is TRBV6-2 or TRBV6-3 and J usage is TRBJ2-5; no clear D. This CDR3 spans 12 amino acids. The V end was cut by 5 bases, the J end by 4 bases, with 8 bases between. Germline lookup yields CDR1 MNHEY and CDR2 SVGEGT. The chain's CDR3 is CASSRVGETQYF. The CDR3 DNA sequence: TGTGCCAGCAGTCGGGTGGGAGAGACCCAGTACTTC.

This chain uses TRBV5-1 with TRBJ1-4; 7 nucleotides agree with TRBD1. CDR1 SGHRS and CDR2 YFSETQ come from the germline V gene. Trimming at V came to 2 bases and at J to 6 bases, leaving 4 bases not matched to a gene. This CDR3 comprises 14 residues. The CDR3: CASSLGGADEKLFF. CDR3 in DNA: TGCGCCAGCAGCTTAGGGGGCGCTGATGAAAAACTGTTTTTT.

CDR3 DNA: TGTGCCAGCAGCGTAGAGCCATCTGGAAACACCATATATTTT. This gives the protein CASSVEPSGNTIYF. The rearrangement uses TRBV9 and TRBJ1-3; D gene uncertain. Germline lookup yields CDR1 SGDLS and CDR2 YYNGEE. Trimming pared 0 bases from V and 1 base from J, leaving 5 bases between. The CDR3 is made up of 14 amino acids.

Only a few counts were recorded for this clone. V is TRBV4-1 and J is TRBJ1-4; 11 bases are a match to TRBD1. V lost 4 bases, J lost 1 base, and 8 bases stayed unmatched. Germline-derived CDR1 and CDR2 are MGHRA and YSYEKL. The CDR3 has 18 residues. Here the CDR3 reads CASSRTPGQGGTNEKLFF. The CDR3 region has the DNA TGCGCCAGCAGCCGCACCCCGGGACAGGGGGGAACTAATGAAAAACTGTTTTTT.

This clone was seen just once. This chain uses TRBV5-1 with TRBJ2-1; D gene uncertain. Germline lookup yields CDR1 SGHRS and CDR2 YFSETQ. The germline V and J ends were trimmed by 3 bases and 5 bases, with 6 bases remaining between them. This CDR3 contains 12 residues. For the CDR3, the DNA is TGCGCCAGCAGCTGGCCAAACAATGAGCAGTTCTTC. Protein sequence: CASSWPNNEQFF.

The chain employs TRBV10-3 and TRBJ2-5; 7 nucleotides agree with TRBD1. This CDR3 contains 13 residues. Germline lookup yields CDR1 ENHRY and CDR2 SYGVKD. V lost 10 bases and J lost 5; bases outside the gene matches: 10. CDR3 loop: CATARGGEETQYF. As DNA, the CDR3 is TGTGCCACCGCACGAGGGGGCGAGGAGACCCAGTACTTC.

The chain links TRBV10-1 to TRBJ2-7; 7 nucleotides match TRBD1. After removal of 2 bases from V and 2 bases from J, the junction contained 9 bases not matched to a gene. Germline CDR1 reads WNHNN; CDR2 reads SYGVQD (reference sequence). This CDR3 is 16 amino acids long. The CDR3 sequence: CASSETRQGRPYEQYF. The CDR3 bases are TGCGCCAGCAGTGAGACAAGACAGGGCCGTCCCTACGAGCAGTACTTC.

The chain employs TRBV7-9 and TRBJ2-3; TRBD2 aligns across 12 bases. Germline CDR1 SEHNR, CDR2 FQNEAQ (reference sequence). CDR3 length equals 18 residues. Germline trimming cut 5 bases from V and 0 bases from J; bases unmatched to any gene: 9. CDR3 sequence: CASSAPDLAGGSTDTQYF. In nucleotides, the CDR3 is TGTGCCAGCAGCGCCCCCGATCTAGCGGGGGGGAGCACAGATACGCAGTATTTT.

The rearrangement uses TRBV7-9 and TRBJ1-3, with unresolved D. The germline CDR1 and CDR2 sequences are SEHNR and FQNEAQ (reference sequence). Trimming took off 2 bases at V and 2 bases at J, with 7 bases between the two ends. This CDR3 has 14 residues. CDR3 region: CASSLQGAGNTIYF. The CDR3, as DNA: TGTGCCAGCAGCTTACAAGGAGCTGGAAACACCATATATTTT.

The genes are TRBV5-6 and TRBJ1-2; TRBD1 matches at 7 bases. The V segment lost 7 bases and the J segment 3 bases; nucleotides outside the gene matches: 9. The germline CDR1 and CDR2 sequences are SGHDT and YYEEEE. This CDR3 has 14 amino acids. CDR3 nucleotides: TGTGCCAGCGCTACAACCGGGACAGACTATGGCTACACCTTC. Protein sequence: CASATTGTDYGYTF.

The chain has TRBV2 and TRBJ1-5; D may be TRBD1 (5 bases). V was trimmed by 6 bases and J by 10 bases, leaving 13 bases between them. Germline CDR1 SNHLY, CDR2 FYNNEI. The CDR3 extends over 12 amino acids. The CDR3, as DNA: TGTGCCAGCAGCGGAAACAGGTCCCCCCAGCATTTT. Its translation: CASSGNRSPQHF.

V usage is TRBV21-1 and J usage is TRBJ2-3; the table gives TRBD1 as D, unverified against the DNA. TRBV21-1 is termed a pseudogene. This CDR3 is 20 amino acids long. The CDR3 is CASSKAGETGGCGRTDTQYF. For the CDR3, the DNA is TGTGCCAGCAGCAAAGCGGGGGAGACAGGCGGGTGTGGGCGCACAGATACGCAGTATTTT.

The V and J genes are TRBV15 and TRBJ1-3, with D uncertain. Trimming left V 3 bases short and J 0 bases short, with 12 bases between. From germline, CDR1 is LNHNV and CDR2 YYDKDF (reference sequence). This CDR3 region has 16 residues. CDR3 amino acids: CATSRPGLISGNTIYF. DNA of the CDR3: TGTGCCACCAGCAGGCCAGGACTGATCTCTGGAAACACCATATATTTT.

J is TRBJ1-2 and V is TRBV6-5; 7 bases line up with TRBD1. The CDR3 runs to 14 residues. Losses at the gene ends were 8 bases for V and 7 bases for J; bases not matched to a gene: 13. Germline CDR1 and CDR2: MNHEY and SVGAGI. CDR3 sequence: CASGPPGGFSGYTF. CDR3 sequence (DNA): TGTGCCAGCGGTCCCCCAGGGGGGTTTTCTGGCTACACCTTC.